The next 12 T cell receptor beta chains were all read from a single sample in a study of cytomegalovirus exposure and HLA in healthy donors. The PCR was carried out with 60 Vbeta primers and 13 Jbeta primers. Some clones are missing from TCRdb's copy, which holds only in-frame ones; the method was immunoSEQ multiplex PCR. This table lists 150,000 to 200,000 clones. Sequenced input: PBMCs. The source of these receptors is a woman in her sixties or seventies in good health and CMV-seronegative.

The chain's CDR3 is CASSWTGGIYSNQPQHF. As DNA, the CDR3 is TGTGCCAGCAGCTGGACAGGGGGCATTTATAGCAATCAGCCCCAGCATTTT. The J gene is TRBJ1-5, the V gene TRBV7-8, with 11 nucleotides matching TRBD1. Germline CDR1 is SGHVS and CDR2 is FQNEAQ. Trimming at V came to 4 bases and at J to 0 bases, leaving 5 bases not matched to a gene. The CDR3 covers 17 residues.

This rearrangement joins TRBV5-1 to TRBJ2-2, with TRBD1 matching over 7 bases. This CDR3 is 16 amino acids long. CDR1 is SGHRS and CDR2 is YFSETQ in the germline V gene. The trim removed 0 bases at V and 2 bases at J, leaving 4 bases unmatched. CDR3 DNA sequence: TGCGCCAGCAGCTTGGGGGACAGAATAAACACCGGGGAGCTGTTTTTT. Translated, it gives CASSLGDRINTGELFF. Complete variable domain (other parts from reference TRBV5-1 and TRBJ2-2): KAGVTQTPRYLIKTRGQQVTLSCSPISGHRSVSWYQQTPGQGLQFLFEYFSETQRNKGNFPGRFSGRQFSNSRSEMNVSTLELGDSALYLCASSLGDRINTGELFFGEGSRLTVL.

The CDR3 nucleotides read TGTGCCAGTAGTTCCTCCACAGTACAGAACACTGAAGCTTTCTTT. Translated, it gives CASSSSTVQNTEAFF. The chain is built from TRBV19 and TRBJ1-1; D is uncertain. Germline V gene data show CDR1 as LNHDA and CDR2 as SQIVND (reference sequence). V was trimmed by 5 bases and J by 1 base, leaving 14 bases between them. The CDR3 consists of 15 residues. The full variable domain, rest sourced from reference TRBV19 and TRBJ1-1, is DGGITQSPKYLFRKEGQNVTLSCEQNLNHDAMYWYRQDPGQGLRLIYYSQIVNDFQKGDIAEGYSVSREKKESFPLTVTSAQKNPTAFYLCASSSSTVQNTEAFFGQGTRLTVV.

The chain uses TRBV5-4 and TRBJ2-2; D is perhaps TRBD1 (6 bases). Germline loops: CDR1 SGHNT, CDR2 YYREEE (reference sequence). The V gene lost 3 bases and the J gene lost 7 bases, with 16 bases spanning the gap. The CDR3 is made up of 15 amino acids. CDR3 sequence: CASSSNTGQNGELFF. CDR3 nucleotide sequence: TGTGCCAGCAGCTCGAACACGGGACAAAACGGGGAGCTGTTTTTT.

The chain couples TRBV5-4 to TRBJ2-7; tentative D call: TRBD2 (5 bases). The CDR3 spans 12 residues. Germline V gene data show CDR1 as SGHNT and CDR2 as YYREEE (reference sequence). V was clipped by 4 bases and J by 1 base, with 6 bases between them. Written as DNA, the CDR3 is TGTGCCAGCAGCCTAGCTTCCTACGAGCAGTACTTC. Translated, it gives CASSLASYEQYF. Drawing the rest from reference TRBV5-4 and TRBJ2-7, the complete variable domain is ETGVTQSPTHLIKTRGQQVTLRCSSQSGHNTVSWYQQALGQGPQFIFQYYREEENGRGNFPPRFSGLQFPNYSSELNVNALELDDSALYLCASSLASYEQYFGPGTRLTVT.

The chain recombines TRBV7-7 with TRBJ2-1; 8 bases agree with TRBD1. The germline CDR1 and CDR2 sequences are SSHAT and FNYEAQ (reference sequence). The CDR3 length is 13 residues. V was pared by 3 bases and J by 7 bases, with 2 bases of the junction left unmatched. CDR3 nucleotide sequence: TGTGCCAGCAGCTTGGACAGGGCGAATGAGCAGTTCTTC. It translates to CASSLDRANEQFF.

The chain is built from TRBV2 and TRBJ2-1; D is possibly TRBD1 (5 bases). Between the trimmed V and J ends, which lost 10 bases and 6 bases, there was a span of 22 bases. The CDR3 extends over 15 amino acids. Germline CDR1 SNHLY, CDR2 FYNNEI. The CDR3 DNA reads TGTGCCATCCCCACGAAGGCCCTCACAGGCAATGAGCAGTTCTTC. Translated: CAIPTKALTGNEQFF.

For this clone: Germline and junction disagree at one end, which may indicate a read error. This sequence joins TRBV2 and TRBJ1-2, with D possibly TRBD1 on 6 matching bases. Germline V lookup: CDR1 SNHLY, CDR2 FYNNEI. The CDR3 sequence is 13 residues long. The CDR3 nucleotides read TGTGCCAGCAGTGAAGCGCTTCCAGGACAGAGACACTTC. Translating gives CASSEALPGQRHF.

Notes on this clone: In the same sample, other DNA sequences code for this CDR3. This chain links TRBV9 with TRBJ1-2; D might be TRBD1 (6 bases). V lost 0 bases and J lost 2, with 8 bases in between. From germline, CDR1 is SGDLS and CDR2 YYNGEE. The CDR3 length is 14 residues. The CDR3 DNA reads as TGTGCCAGCAGCGTAGGCCAGGGGAACTATGGCTACACCTTC. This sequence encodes CASSVGQGNYGYTF.

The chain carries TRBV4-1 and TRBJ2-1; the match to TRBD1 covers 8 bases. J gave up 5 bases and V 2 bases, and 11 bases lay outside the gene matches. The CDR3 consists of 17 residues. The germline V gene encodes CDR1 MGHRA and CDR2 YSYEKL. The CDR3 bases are TGCGCCAGCAGCCAAATAAGTATCCAGGGGGCCCACAATGAGCAGTTCTTC. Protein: CASSQISIQGAHNEQFF.

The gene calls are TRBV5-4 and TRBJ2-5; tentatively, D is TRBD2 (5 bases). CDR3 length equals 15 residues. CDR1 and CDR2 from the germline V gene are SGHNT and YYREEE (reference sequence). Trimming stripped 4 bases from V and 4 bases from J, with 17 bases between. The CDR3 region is CASSGGMGSGETQYF. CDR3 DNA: TGTGCCAGCAGCGGAGGTATGGGGAGCGGAGAGACCCAGTACTTC.

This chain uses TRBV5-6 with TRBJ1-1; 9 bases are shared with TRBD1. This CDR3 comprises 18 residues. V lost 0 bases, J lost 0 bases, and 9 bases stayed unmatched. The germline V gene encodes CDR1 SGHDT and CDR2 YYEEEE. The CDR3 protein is CASSLGPPGQGMNTEAFF. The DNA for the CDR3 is TGTGCCAGCAGCTTGGGGCCTCCGGGACAGGGCATGAACACTGAAGCTTTCTTT.